Included here is one T cell receptor (beta chain) sequence, with context. What it binds is not known. Each CDR3 protein gets one entry after TCRdb re-called the 5' RACE reads with MiXCR. The sample consists of fewer than 450,000 distinct CDR3 sequences, roughly a quarter of them appearing once. This CDR3 contains 15 residues. V shed 1 base, J shed 6 bases, and the junction held 9 bases outside the gene matches. CDR1 and CDR2 (germline): KGHSH, LQKENI. This record belongs to a study of T-cell memory formation after mild COVID-19. Across the study: The two donors had largely donor-specific TCR clusters.

Whole-study results and caveats: The pre-infection memory compartment contained some responding clones, suggesting cross-reactive memory joined. Clones contracting day 15 to 85 were balanced CD4/CD8; later expanders leaned CD4+.

This chain links TRBV18 with TRBJ2-7; 7 bases are shared with TRBD1. The receptor was derived from an adult woman who had mild COVID-19 (a few samples of this study predate the infection). Cell type and time point are not known. The sample comprised PBMCs or a T cell subset sorted from them (not recorded which). For the CDR3, the DNA is TGTGCCAGCTCACCACGGGGACAGCAGCCAGGCGAGCAGTACTTC. It yields the protein CASSPRGQQPGEQYF.